Below are 26 T cell receptor beta chains sequenced from a single sample in a study of control samples from healthy donors and cancer patients. The method was immunoSEQ multiplex PCR; TCRdb's version includes in-frame clones alone and lacks a portion of them. Among approximately 60,000 clones listed, approximately 89% were seen once. The sequencing input was PBMCs. The receptors were gathered from a man younger than 40 with colorectal cancer.

V and J are TRBV29-1 and TRBJ1-1; maybe TRBD1 (5 bases). Trimming removed 7 bases from V and 1 base from J, with 13 bases in between. This CDR3 spans 13 amino acids. From germline, CDR1 is SQVTM and CDR2 ANQGSEA. CDR3 bases: TGCAGCGGCCTTGCGGGACCGAACACTGAAGCTTTCTTT. It is translated as CSGLAGPNTEAFF.

This sequence joins TRBV5-1 and TRBJ2-1, with D perhaps TRBD2 (5 bases). CDR3 length: 17 amino acids. CDR1 SGHRS and CDR2 YFSETQ come from the germline V gene. V was cut by 2 bases and J by 1 base, with 16 bases left in between. This CDR3 reads CASSLGILARSYNEQFF. Here the CDR3 DNA reads TGCGCCAGCAGCTTAGGTATTCTAGCTCGTTCCTACAATGAGCAGTTCTTC.

V is TRBV5-5 and J is TRBJ1-1; D gene unclear. Germline loops: CDR1 SGHKS, CDR2 YYEKEE (reference sequence). V lost 2 bases and J 1 base, leaving 6 bases between the germline ends. The CDR3 totals 13 residues. DNA of the CDR3: TGTGCCAGCAGCTTTGAGCCGAACACTGAAGCTTTCTTT. This translates into CASSFEPNTEAFF.

CDR3 protein: CASSQWDGGNEKLFF. The CDR3 nucleotides are TGCGCCAGCAGCCAATGGGACGGAGGAAATGAAAAACTGTTTTTT. This chain uses TRBV4-3 with TRBJ1-4, with a weak D call TRBD1 (5 bases). Trimming pared 2 bases from V and 5 bases from J, leaving 12 bases between. Germline lookup yields CDR1 LGHNA and CDR2 YSLEER. This CDR3 has 15 residues.

This clone was found a few times. The chain carries TRBV4-1 and TRBJ1-2; weak D call: TRBD1 (6 bases). This CDR3 has 16 residues. Germline V gene sequence: CDR1 MGHRA, CDR2 YSYEKL. The V gene lost 1 base and the J gene lost 3 bases, with 15 bases spanning the gap. Written as DNA, the CDR3 is TGCGCCAGCAGCCAAGCAATATCGGGGGCGGACTATGGCTACACCTTC. This codes for CASSQAISGADYGYTF.

The count of this clone is one. The chain is built from TRBV11-3 and TRBJ1-1, with D possibly TRBD1 on 6 matching bases. CDR1 is SGHNT and CDR2 is YENEEA in the germline V gene. The CDR3 totals 15 residues. The ends were cut back, 5 bases at V and 1 base at J, with 14 bases in the middle. CDR3 bases: TGTGCCAGCAGCCCTTCCCGGGGGCCGAACACTGAAGCTTTCTTT. Amino acid sequence: CASSPSRGPNTEAFF.

The genes are TRBV5-7 and TRBJ2-3, with D perhaps matching TRBD2 (7 bases). TRBV5-7 is reported as an ORF; its role is uncertain. This CDR3 has 16 residues. The V and J ends lost 5 bases and 4 bases respectively, with 20 bases between them. The CDR3, as DNA: TGTGCCAGCAGGGGGGGGCTAGCAGTTTTTCCAGATACGCAGTATTTT. This encodes CASRGGLAVFPDTQYF.

Only one count was recorded for this clone. V and J are TRBV12-3 or TRBV12-4 and TRBJ2-7; D may be TRBD1 or TRBD2 (5 bases each). The CDR3 has 12 amino acids. V lost 4 bases and J 2 bases, leaving 6 bases between the germline ends. As DNA, the CDR3 is TGTGCCAGCAGTTCGGGACCCTACGAGCAGTACTTC. Translation gives CASSSGPYEQYF.

In this sample, this clone turned up once. V is TRBV30 and J is TRBJ2-4; D is undetermined. CDR3 length: 14 residues. The ends were cut back, 1 base at V and 7 bases at J, with 14 bases in the middle. The germline V gene encodes CDR1 GTSNPN and CDR2 SVGIG (reference sequence). The CDR3 region has the DNA TGTGCCTGGAGTGCAAGGCCACTTCCCAACATTCAGTACTTC. Translation gives CAWSARPLPNIQYF.

This clone was observed a single time. The gene calls are TRBV6-5 and TRBJ1-6; D gene unclear. There are 12 residues in the CDR3. Trimming removed 3 bases at V and 7 bases at J, with 4 bases between. CDR1 and CDR2 (germline): MNHEY, SVGAGI. CDR3 in amino acids: CASSYRNSPLHF. In DNA form, the CDR3 reads TGTGCCAGCAGTTATCGGAATTCACCCCTCCACTTT.

The CDR3 protein is CASSVGQPGGGEKLFF. The CDR3 DNA follows: TGTGCCAGCAGCGTCGGACAGCCCGGCGGGGGTGAAAAACTGTTTTTT. The V gene is TRBV9, the J gene TRBJ1-4; possible D gene TRBD1, 6 bases. Germline CDR1 reads SGDLS; CDR2 reads YYNGEE. Trimming stripped 2 bases from V and 7 bases from J, with 18 bases between. The CDR3 is 16 amino acids.

The chain recombines TRBV7-2 with TRBJ2-1; TRBD2 matches 7 bases. Trimming removed 4 bases from V and 2 bases from J; junction bases left unmatched: 17. The CDR3 covers 19 residues. Germline-derived CDR1 and CDR2 are SGHTA and FQGNSA. Written as DNA, the CDR3 is TGTGCCAGCAGCTACCCCTCGGGACGGGCTCGGGGGGCCTACAATGAGCAGTTCTTC. Protein sequence: CASSYPSGRARGAYNEQFF.

This clone was recorded a few times. This chain connects TRBV10-2 to TRBJ2-7; D unclear. Germline loops: CDR1 WSHSY, CDR2 SAAADI. This CDR3 has 12 amino acids. With 5 bases removed from V and 3 bases from J, the gap between germline ends came to 8 bases. CDR3 bases: TGCGCCAGCAGTCCAAACCGCTACGAGCAGTACTTC. Encoded protein: CASSPNRYEQYF.

The chain recombines TRBV4-3 with TRBJ1-5; D unclear. The CDR3 spans 16 residues. V shed 0 bases and J shed 1 base, with 10 bases lying between them. Germline V gene lookup returns CDR1 LGHNA and CDR2 YSLEER. This CDR3 is CASSQDLGRSNQPQHF. The DNA for the CDR3 is TGCGCCAGCAGCCAAGATCTAGGGCGAAGCAATCAGCCCCAGCATTTT.

V usage is TRBV2 and J usage is TRBJ1-1; TRBD1 is a possible D gene (6 bases). Germline values: CDR1 SNHLY, CDR2 FYNNEI. The CDR3 consists of 14 residues. V was trimmed by 6 bases and J by 6 bases, leaving 17 bases between them. In DNA, the CDR3 is TGTGCCAGCAGGAGGGGGGGCGAGGGGCCTGAAGCTTTCTTT. This sequence encodes CASRRGGEGPEAFF.

The V and J genes are TRBV2 and TRBJ2-7; 13 positions agree with TRBD2. From germline, CDR1 is SNHLY and CDR2 FYNNEI. There are 14 residues in the CDR3. With 6 bases clipped from V and 6 bases from J, the junction kept 5 bases outside the gene matches. CDR3 DNA: TGTGCCAGCAGCGTGGGACTAGCGGGATTCGAGCAGTACTTC. It specifies CASSVGLAGFEQYF.

The rearrangement links TRBV20-1 to TRBJ2-7; possibly TRBD1 for D (5 bases). V was cut by 5 bases and J by 2 bases, with 7 bases left in between. This CDR3 region has 11 residues. The V gene's germline CDR1 is DFQATT and CDR2 SNEGSKA (reference sequence). CDR3 in amino acids: CSARTTYEQYF. The DNA of the CDR3 is TGCAGTGCTCGGACAACCTACGAGCAGTACTTC.

On this clone itself: Sequence at one end of the junction differs from germline and may be a read error. The chain recombines TRBV3-1 (or the pseudogene TRBV3-2) with TRBJ1-2; D might be TRBD1 (5 bases). Germline V gives CDR1 LGHDT, CDR2 YNNKEL (reference sequence). The CDR3 contains 12 residues. The CDR3 sequence: CASSQDFGGWSF. The CDR3 bases are TGTGCCAGCAGCCAAGATTTCGGGGGGTGGAGCTTC.

The chain uses TRBV6-5 and TRBJ1-2, with 7 bases identical to TRBD1. The germline CDR1 and CDR2 sequences are MNHEY and SVGAGI. With V trimmed by 4 bases and J by 7 bases, 9 bases remained unmatched. This CDR3 has 14 residues. CDR3 protein: CASSSKTGRFGYTF. CDR3 coding DNA: TGTGCCAGCAGTTCCAAGACAGGGAGATTTGGCTACACCTTC.

V is TRBV24-1 and J is TRBJ1-1; D is perhaps TRBD1 (6 bases). Trimming removed 7 bases from V and 2 bases from J, with 10 bases in between. The CDR3 totals 13 residues. Looked up from germline, CDR1 is KGHDR and CDR2 is SFDVKD. DNA of the CDR3: TGTGCCACCAGGAGAGGGGGAAACACTGAAGCTTTCTTT. Translated, it gives CATRRGGNTEAFF.

The chain is built from TRBV5-1 and TRBJ2-1; a possible D gene is TRBD1 (6 bases). Germline V CDR1 and CDR2: SGHRS, YFSETQ. V shed 4 bases and J shed 9 bases, with 17 bases lying between them. The CDR3 loop spans 14 amino acids. Here the CDR3 DNA reads TGCGCCAGCAGCAGACAGGACTCCCGGGGTGAGCAGTTCTTC. It translates to CASSRQDSRGEQFF.

The genes are TRBV25-1 and TRBJ2-5; no reliable D call. The CDR3 loop spans 14 amino acids. Germline CDR1 is MGHDK and CDR2 is SYGVNS. V was cut by 3 bases and J by 4 bases, with 12 bases left in between. For the CDR3, the DNA is TGTGCCAGCAGTGAGGTCGGCTACCTAGAGACCCAGTACTTC. Protein sequence: CASSEVGYLETQYF. The full variable domain, with the rest looked up from reference TRBV25-1 and TRBJ2-5, is EADIYQTPRYLVIGTGKKITLECSQTMGHDKMYWYQQDPGMELHLIHYSYGVNSTEKGDLSSESTVSRIRTEHFPLTLESARPSHTSQYLCASSEVGYLETQYFGPGTRLLVL.

This clone was observed a few times. The rearrangement uses TRBV4-2 and TRBJ1-4; D is unclear. The CDR3 is made up of 14 amino acids. Germline CDR1 is LGHNA and CDR2 is YNFKEQ. V dropped 4 bases and J dropped 11 bases, with 17 bases sitting between them. CDR3 protein: CASSPAGEPPKLFF. The CDR3 DNA follows: TGTGCCAGCAGCCCTGCCGGGGAACCCCCTAAACTGTTTTTT.

A few counts support this clone. The chain is built from TRBV2 and TRBJ1-1, with 7 bases lining up with TRBD1. The V gene end was trimmed by 4 bases and the J gene end by 4 bases; junction bases not matched to a gene: 9. There are 15 residues in the CDR3. The germline gives CDR1 SNHLY, CDR2 FYNNEI. This CDR3 reads CASSGQGVAGTEAFF. CDR3 in DNA: TGTGCCAGCAGTGGACAGGGAGTAGCCGGCACTGAAGCTTTCTTT.

The rearrangement links TRBV4-3 to TRBJ1-2; D uncertain. V dropped 0 bases and J dropped 4 bases, with 21 bases sitting between them. The CDR3 spans 18 residues. CDR1 and CDR2 from the germline V gene are LGHNA and YSLEER. The CDR3 spells CASSQDKVAGIAGYGYTF. CDR3 sequence (DNA): TGCGCCAGCAGCCAAGATAAGGTAGCGGGGATCGCGGGCTATGGCTACACCTTC.

This chain joins TRBV7-2 and TRBJ2-3; D possibly corresponds to TRBD1 (5 bases). Trimming shortened V by 5 bases and J by 1 base, and 10 bases separated the two germline ends. The CDR3 sequence is 14 residues long. CDR1 is SGHTA and CDR2 is FQGNSA in the germline V gene. The CDR3 DNA follows: TGTGCCAGCAGCATACCGACAGGCACAGATACGCAGTATTTT. It yields the protein CASSIPTGTDTQYF. The full variable domain, completed using reference TRBV7-2 and TRBJ2-3, is GAGVSQSPSNKVTEKGKDVELRCDPISGHTALYWYRQSLGQGLEFLIYFQGNSAPDKSGLPSDRFSAERTGGSVSTLTIQRTQQEDSAVYLCASSIPTGTDTQYFGPGTRLTVL.